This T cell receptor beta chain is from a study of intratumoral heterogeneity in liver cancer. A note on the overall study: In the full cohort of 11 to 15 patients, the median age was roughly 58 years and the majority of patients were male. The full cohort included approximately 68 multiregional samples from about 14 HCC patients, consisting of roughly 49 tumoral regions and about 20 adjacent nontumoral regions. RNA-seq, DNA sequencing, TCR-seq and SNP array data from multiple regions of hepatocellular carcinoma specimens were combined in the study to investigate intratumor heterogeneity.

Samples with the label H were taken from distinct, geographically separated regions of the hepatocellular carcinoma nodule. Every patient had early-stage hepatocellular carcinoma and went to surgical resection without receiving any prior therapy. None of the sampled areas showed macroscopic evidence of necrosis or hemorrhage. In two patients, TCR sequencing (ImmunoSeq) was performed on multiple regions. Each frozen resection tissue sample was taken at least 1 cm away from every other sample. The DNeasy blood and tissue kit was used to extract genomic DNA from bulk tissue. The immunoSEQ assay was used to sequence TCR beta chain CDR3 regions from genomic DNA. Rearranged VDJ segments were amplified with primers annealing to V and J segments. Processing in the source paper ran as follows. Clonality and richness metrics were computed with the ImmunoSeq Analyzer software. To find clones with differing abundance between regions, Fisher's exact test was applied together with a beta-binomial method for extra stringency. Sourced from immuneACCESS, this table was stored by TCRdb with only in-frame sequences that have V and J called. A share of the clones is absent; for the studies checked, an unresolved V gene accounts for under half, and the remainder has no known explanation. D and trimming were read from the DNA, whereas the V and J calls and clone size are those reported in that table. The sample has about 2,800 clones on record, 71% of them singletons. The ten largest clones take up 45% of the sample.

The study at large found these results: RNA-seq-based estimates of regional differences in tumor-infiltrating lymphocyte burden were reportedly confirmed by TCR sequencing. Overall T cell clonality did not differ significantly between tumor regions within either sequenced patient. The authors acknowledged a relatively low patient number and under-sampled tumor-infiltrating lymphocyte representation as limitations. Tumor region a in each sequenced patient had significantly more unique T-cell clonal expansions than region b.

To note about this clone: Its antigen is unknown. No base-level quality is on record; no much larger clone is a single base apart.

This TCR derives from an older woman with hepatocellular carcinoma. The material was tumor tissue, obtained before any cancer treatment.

The DNA sequence is TGTGCCAGCAGCCCCCGAGGGGGGGCTCAGCCCCAGCATTTT. Its protein reads: CASSPRGGAQPQHF. The chain couples TRBV6-5 to TRBJ1-5; TRBD1 is a weak D gene call, 6 bases matching. In the germline V gene, CDR1 corresponds to MNHEY and CDR2 to SVGAGI. A distance of 15 bases separates the germline ends of V and J, which lose 6 bases and 6 bases respectively. The CDR3 covers 14 residues, taking in both the cysteine and the phenylalanine. Only the CDR3 part of the read is kept: 42 bases, read in frame from the first base.